This TCR beta chain was documented in a study of blood T cell repertoires in COVID-19. Assay used: immunoSEQ multiplex PCR; TCRdb lists only in-frame clones, some missing. Here the sample spans 150,000 to 200,000 clones, just over 85% being singletons. CDR1 and CDR2 (germline): SNHLY, FYNNEI. There are 16 residues in the CDR3. V gave up 4 bases and J gave up 1 base; unmatched junction bases: 3. This clone occurred many times. The sequence was obtained from a man aged 55 to 70 with acute or convalescent COVID-19. Source material: peripheral blood. This sequence joins TRBV2 and TRBJ2-4, with 11 bases matching TRBD2. In DNA, the CDR3 is TGTGCCAGCAGTGCAGGACTAGCGGGCGCCAAAAACATTCAGTACTTC. Translation gives CASSAGLAGAKNIQYF.